The clone carrying this TCR beta chain was detected ten times or more. Its antigen remains unidentified. The sample is drawn from a study of Graves' ophthalmopathy and Graves' hyperthyroidism. In the study overall: Stable hyperthyroid donors showed no ophthalmopathy during 18 months follow-up.

RNA transcripts provided the template for amplifying TCR beta CDR3 regions. RT-PCR with HTBI primers came first, then second-round multiplex PCR. TCRdb re-called the multiplex PCR reads through MiXCR, storing one row per CDR3 protein. This table has about 590,000 distinct CDR3 sequences, just under 40% appearing once. General study results and limits: In blood appeared most of the expanded thyroid clonotypes whose frequency exceeded 0.001. A model of 13 signatures distinguished ophthalmopathy from stable hyperthyroidism at roughly 86% sensitivity and nearly 82% specificity.

Researchers turned away patients with other autoimmune diseases, uncontrolled infections, pregnancy or lactation. The sequenced sample was peripheral blood or thyroid tissue (not recorded which). The sequence was obtained from an adult man with Graves' hyperthyroidism.

The CDR3 sequence: CASSSIGGIQETQYF. DNA of the CDR3: TGCGCCAGCAGCTCAATCGGAGGGATCCAAGAGACCCAGTACTTC. The chain carries TRBV4-1 and TRBJ2-5; D possibly corresponds to TRBD2 (6 bases). Germline V gives CDR1 MGHRA, CDR2 YSYEKL. The CDR3 length is 15 residues. V was trimmed by 5 bases and J by 1 base, leaving 14 bases between them.